The 28 T cell receptor beta chains below were found in one sample sequenced in a study of T cell repertoires in cytomegalovirus infection. TCRdb redid the calling of the reads with MiXCR, one entry per CDR3 protein. Of hundreds of thousands of distinct CDR3 sequences detected, approximately 8.9% appear once; the ten largest clones hold more than 2.5%. The sequenced material came from PBMCs. The receptors shown here come from a human donor in good health (CMV status not recorded). Some clones in this sample may be carry-over from other donors' samples.

V usage is TRBV28 and J usage is TRBJ2-5; tentative D call: TRBD1 (5 bases). V lost 5 bases and J 5 bases, leaving 12 bases between the germline ends. CDR3 size: 13 residues. Germline loops: CDR1 MDHEN, CDR2 SYDVKM. CDR3 loop: CASSQQAPETQYF. The CDR3 region has the DNA TGTGCCAGCAGTCAACAGGCGCCGGAGACCCAGTACTTC.

This clonotype was detected ten times or more. This chain uses TRBV10-3 with TRBJ2-7, with 8 bases lining up with TRBD2. V was pared by 2 bases and J by 2 bases, with 2 bases of the junction left unmatched. CDR1 and CDR2 from the germline V gene are ENHRY and SYGVKD. This CDR3 region has 14 residues. CDR3 nucleotide sequence: TGTGCCATCAGTGAGGCGGGAGGTACCTACGAGCAGTACGTC. This sequence encodes CAISEAGGTYEQYV.

The table lists this clonotype with many counts. The genes are TRBV7-8 and TRBJ2-3; D unclear. This CDR3 comprises 17 residues. V lost 1 base to trimming and J lost 0 bases, with 14 bases between them. Per the germline V gene, CDR1 is SGHVS and CDR2 is FQNEAQ. This CDR3 reads CASSLDRRFSSTDTQYF. CDR3 bases: TGTGCCAGCAGCTTAGATAGGCGATTCTCTAGCACAGATACGCAGTATTTT.

There are many counts of this clonotype. V and J are TRBV7-8 and TRBJ2-6; D gene uncertain. V lost 6 bases to trimming and J lost 5 bases, with 11 bases between them. Germline V lookup: CDR1 SGHVS, CDR2 FQNEAQ. CDR3 length equals 14 residues. This CDR3 reads CASSFQARANVLTF. Written as DNA, the CDR3 is TGTGCCAGCAGTTTCCAGGCTAGGGCCAACGTCCTGACTTTC.

This clonotype has just a few counts. V and J are TRBV10-3 and TRBJ1-2; no firm D call. This CDR3 has 15 amino acids. The germline V gene has CDR1 ENHRY and CDR2 SYGVKD. The V end lost 0 bases, the J end lost 4 bases, and 12 bases lay between the germline ends. This CDR3 reads CAISESGIFGYGYTF. In DNA form, the CDR3 reads TGTGCCATCAGTGAGTCGGGTATTTTCGGCTATGGCTACACCTTC.

This chain links TRBV5-8 with TRBJ2-3; D not resolved. V was clipped by 0 bases and J by 9 bases, with 11 bases between them. CDR1 and CDR2 from the germline V gene are SGHTS and YDEGEE. This CDR3 has 13 residues. CDR3 residues: CASSLDEAGTQYF. Written as DNA, the CDR3 is TGTGCCAGCAGCTTGGACGAGGCAGGCACGCAGTATTTT.

This clonotype has ten or more counts. The J gene is TRBJ1-1, the V gene TRBV10-3; D ambiguous. The germline V gene encodes CDR1 ENHRY and CDR2 SYGVKD. The CDR3 has 14 amino acids. V was pared by 5 bases and J by 1 base, with 11 bases between. DNA of the CDR3: TGTGCCATCAGTTGGTCAGGAGAGAACACTGAAGCTTTCTTT. Translated, it gives CAISWSGENTEAFF.

This clonotype was picked up many times. This sequence joins TRBV7-9 and TRBJ2-1; no reliable D call. The V end lost 4 bases, the J end lost 5 bases, and 9 bases lay between the germline ends. This CDR3 is 13 amino acids long. In germline, CDR1 is SEHNR, CDR2 FQNEAQ (reference sequence). DNA of the CDR3: TGTGCCAGCAGCTCCCCCGCCAACAATGAGCAGTTCTTC. This gives the protein CASSSPANNEQFF.

The chain carries TRBV24-1 and TRBJ2-7; D gene ambiguous. Germline-derived CDR1 and CDR2 are KGHDR and SFDVKD. V was pared by 1 base and J by 7 bases, with 4 bases between. This CDR3 contains 11 residues. The CDR3 coding sequence is TGTGCCACCAGTGATTTTAGAGAGCAGTACGTC. It is translated as CATSDFREQYV.

The table lists this clonotype with a few counts. The chain joins TRBV28 to TRBJ2-1; no definite D call. Germline V gives CDR1 MDHEN, CDR2 SYDVKM. With 1 base removed from V and 0 bases from J, the gap between germline ends came to 10 bases. This CDR3 is 16 amino acids long. In nucleotides, the CDR3 is TGTGCCAGCAGTTTATACGGCGGCTACTCCTACAATGAGCAGTTCTTC. Its translation: CASSLYGGYSYNEQFF.

In this sample, this clonotype turned up many times. V gene TRBV6-5 combines with J gene TRBJ2-2; TRBD1 agrees at 8 bases. Germline CDR1 MNHEY, CDR2 SVGAGI. The CDR3 consists of 15 residues. Trimming took 6 bases from V and 0 from J; bases not matched to a gene: 3. The CDR3 protein is CASREGQANTGELFF. The CDR3 region has the DNA TGTGCCAGCAGAGAGGGACAGGCGAACACCGGGGAGCTGTTTTTT.

There are many counts of this clonotype. J is TRBJ1-5 and V is TRBV7-2, with 8 bases that match TRBD1. This CDR3 is built from 14 residues. The J segment lost 7 bases and the V segment lost 5 bases, leaving 7 bases of the junction unmatched. CDR1 and CDR2 from the germline V gene are SGHTA and FQGNSA. CDR3 region: CASSRRGLGQPQHF. The CDR3 DNA sequence: TGTGCCAGCAGCCGCAGGGGGCTCGGCCAGCCCCAGCATTTT.

This clonotype was recorded at least ten times. The chain has TRBV5-5 and TRBJ2-2; perhaps TRBD1 as D (7 bases). Trimming removed 4 bases at V and 5 bases at J, with 12 bases between. Looked up from germline, CDR1 is SGHKS and CDR2 is YYEKEE (reference sequence). The CDR3 covers 14 residues. The CDR3 sequence: CASSVGGQTGELFF. The CDR3 DNA follows: TGTGCCAGCAGCGTCGGGGGACAGACCGGGGAGCTGTTTTTT.

The chain has TRBV7-3 and TRBJ2-7; TRBD2 matches 11 bases. With V trimmed by 4 bases and J by 6 bases, 8 bases remained unmatched. Germline V gives CDR1 SGHTA, CDR2 FQGTGA. This CDR3 has 15 residues. The CDR3 sequence: CASSSILAGVCEQYF. CDR3 nucleotides: TGTGCCAGCAGCTCTATACTAGCGGGAGTGTGCGAGCAGTACTTC.

Worth noting for this clonotype: This could be a read error, since a much larger clone is one nucleotide away. The chain recombines TRBV6-6 with TRBJ2-2; D may correspond to TRBD1 or TRBD2 (7 bases each). The CDR3 totals 16 residues. Germline values: CDR1 MNHNY, CDR2 SVGAGI (reference sequence). In DNA, the CDR3 is TGTGCCAGCAGTTCCGACAGACAGGGAGGGACCGGGGAGCTGTATTTT. This encodes CASSSDRQGGTGELYF.

Many counts were recorded for this clonotype. V and J are TRBV18 and TRBJ2-7, with 7 bases aligning to TRBD1. The CDR3 runs to 15 residues. J lost 0 bases, V lost 2 bases, and 4 bases had no gene match. The V gene's germline CDR1 is KGHSH and CDR2 LQKENI. The CDR3, as DNA: TGTGCCAGCTCACCAGAGACAGGGCTCTCCTACGAGCAGTACTTC. Translation gives CASSPETGLSYEQYF.

Notes on this clonotype: It may be a read error: a sequence one base away is much more abundant. The genes are TRBV12-3 or TRBV12-4 and TRBJ2-3; 7 bases fit TRBD1. The CDR3 length is 15 residues. V shed 8 bases, J shed 2 bases, and the junction held 10 bases outside the gene matches. The CDR3 loop reads CASRFRDRDTDTQYF. The CDR3 nucleotides are TGTGCCAGCCGGTTCCGGGACAGAGACACAGATACGCAGTATTTT.

This clonotype has ten or more counts. The chain combines TRBV6-2 or TRBV6-3 with TRBJ2-1; possible D gene TRBD1, 7 bases. V was shortened by 2 bases and J by 3 bases, with 17 bases between the two germline ends. CDR1 MNHEY and CDR2 SVGEGT come from the germline V gene. The CDR3 is 17 amino acids. The CDR3 spells CASSYGGGYRGYNEQFF. CDR3 sequence (DNA): TGTGCCAGCAGTTACGGAGGAGGGTACAGGGGCTACAATGAGCAGTTCTTC.

In this sample, this clonotype turned up a few times. The V gene is TRBV28, the J gene TRBJ1-5, with 10 bases matching TRBD1. Germline CDR1 and CDR2: MDHEN and SYDVKM. With V trimmed by 4 bases and J by 4 bases, 4 bases remained unmatched. This CDR3 has 15 amino acids. CDR3 in amino acids: CASSWGQGWNQPQHF. The CDR3 nucleotides read TGTGCCAGCAGTTGGGGACAGGGGTGGAATCAGCCCCAGCATTTT.

This clonotype appeared many times. DNA for the CDR3: TGCAGTGCTAGGTCGGACAGACTGAGCAATCAGCCCCAGCATTTT. It specifies CSARSDRLSNQPQHF. This sequence joins TRBV20-1 and TRBJ1-5; TRBD1 is a possible D gene (6 bases). Germline V gives CDR1 DFQATT, CDR2 SNEGSKA (reference sequence). Trimming removed 3 bases at V and 1 base at J, with 13 bases between. The CDR3 is made up of 15 amino acids.

This clonotype was observed a few times. The chain couples TRBV5-6 to TRBJ2-1, with D tentatively TRBD1 or TRBD2 (6 bases each). V was shortened by 1 base and J by 4 bases, with 9 bases between the two germline ends. Per germline, CDR1 SGHDT and CDR2 YYEEEE. The length of the CDR3 is 14 residues. CDR3 DNA sequence: TGTGCCAGCAGCTTGCGGGGGCTTTACAATGAGCAGTTCTTC. Amino acid sequence: CASSLRGLYNEQFF.

The V gene is TRBV6-6, the J gene TRBJ1-4, with no clear D. The CDR3 runs to 14 residues. Deletions cut 3 bases from V and 0 bases from J, with 5 bases between. The germline gives CDR1 MNHNY, CDR2 SVGAGI (reference sequence). As DNA, the CDR3 is TGTGCCAGCAGTTATTTTGCAACTAATGAAAAACTGTTTTTT. This sequence encodes CASSYFATNEKLFF.

This clonotype showed up many times. The chain carries TRBV7-8 and TRBJ2-2; D call uncertain. Per the germline V gene, CDR1 is SGHVS and CDR2 is FQNEAQ. V gave up 1 base and J gave up 4 bases, with 7 bases separating them. The CDR3 has 14 amino acids. This CDR3 reads CASSLELSTGELFF. The CDR3 DNA is TGTGCCAGCAGCTTAGAACTTTCCACCGGGGAGCTGTTTTTT.

The rearrangement joins TRBV20-1 to TRBJ2-6; perhaps D is TRBD1 or TRBD2 (6 bases each). With 1 base removed from V and 5 bases from J, the gap between germline ends came to 9 bases. This CDR3 is 14 amino acids long. The germline V gene encodes CDR1 DFQATT and CDR2 SNEGSKA (reference sequence). The CDR3 coding sequence is TGCAGTGCTAGAGGGGGGGCTAGGGCCAACGTCCTGACTTTC. Translating gives CSARGGARANVLTF.

This clonotype was counted ten times or more. The V and J genes are TRBV27 and TRBJ1-2, with D unclear. This CDR3 has 14 amino acids. CDR1 is MNHEY, CDR2 SMNVEV, per germline (reference sequence). Deletions cut 6 bases from V and 2 bases from J, with 13 bases between. The CDR3 nucleotides are TGTGCCAGCAGAAGTCCGACTGAGAACTATGGCTACACCTTC. It is translated as CASRSPTENYGYTF.

V and J are TRBV2 and TRBJ1-2, with D uncertain. Per the germline V gene, CDR1 is SNHLY and CDR2 is FYNNEI. The germline V and J ends were trimmed by 3 bases and 4 bases, with 9 bases remaining between them. This CDR3 is built from 13 residues. The CDR3 nucleotides read TGTGCCAGCAGTGAGGGCAGGATCTATGGCTACACCTTC. It translates to CASSEGRIYGYTF.

This clonotype was recorded at least ten times. J is TRBJ2-1 and V is TRBV9; a possible D gene is TRBD1 (6 bases). The length of the CDR3 is 15 residues. Per germline, CDR1 SGDLS and CDR2 YYNGEE. V lost 3 bases to trimming and J lost 7 bases, with 17 bases between them. CDR3: CASSASGTYWNEQFF. In DNA form, the CDR3 reads TGTGCCAGCAGCGCCTCCGGGACATACTGGAATGAGCAGTTCTTC.

This clonotype came up many times. J is TRBJ1-5 and V is TRBV7-2; a possible D gene is TRBD1 (5 bases). Trimming stripped 5 bases from V and 3 bases from J, with 14 bases between. The CDR3 loop spans 15 amino acids. In germline, CDR1 is SGHTA, CDR2 FQGNSA. The CDR3 nucleotides are TGTGCCAGCAGCCCGGGGGGAAGGGACAATCAGCCCCAGCATTTT. It codes for CASSPGGRDNQPQHF.